Listed below are T cell receptor beta chains from one sample, sequenced in a study of cytomegalovirus exposure and HLA in healthy donors. Profiled with immunoSEQ multiplex PCR; TCRdb holds only in-frame clones, not every one. The data contain some 93,000 clones, roughly 9.4% of them singletons. What was sequenced was PBMCs. Receptor source: a man between 50 and 59 years old in good health and CMV-seropositive. Both conserved end residues are trimmed from each CDR3. Fields, in order: V gene, D gene, J gene, CDR3 protein. The D gene is left open where the match is weak.

TRBV25-1	TRBD1	TRBJ2-2	ASRGQGIGELF
TRBV4-3	TRBD2	TRBJ2-5	ASSQPTPGLAGRPQY
TRBV28	NA	TRBJ2-7	ATERAGPRGEQY
TRBV6-5	NA	TRBJ1-1	ASTSTGNTEAF
TRBV6-5	TRBD2	TRBJ2-5	ASSYSGSGSETQY
TRBV4-3	NA	TRBJ2-2	ASSQDRGFGELF
TRBV2	NA	TRBJ1-1	ASSPMNTEAF
TRBV28	NA	TRBJ2-7	ASSPRVHEQY
TRBV28	NA	TRBJ2-1	ASSLISLRTVLSSYNEQF
TRBV30	NA	TRBJ1-4	AWSGAAATNEKLF
TRBV19	NA	TRBJ1-3	ASSIPGPSSGNTIY
TRBV4-3	NA	TRBJ1-2	ASSQDSQGSYGYT
TRBV27	NA	TRBJ1-5	ASSLTSGPNQPQH
TRBV4-2	NA	TRBJ1-5	ASSQDRGYQPQH
TRBV15	NA	TRBJ2-5	ATGRTPTSLETQY
TRBV29-1	TRBD2	TRBJ2-5	SVDAGGFETQY
TRBV10-3	NA	TRBJ1-1	AISEGGLEAF
TRBV10-1	NA	TRBJ2-5	ASQGETQY
TRBV9	NA	TRBJ2-5	ASSILATQETQY
TRBV7-9	TRBD2	TRBJ2-1	ASSLGLAGWDNEQF
TRBV10-3	TRBD1	NA	AIGGDRGYEQY
TRBV4-2	NA	TRBJ2-1	ASSPRGGDEQF
TRBV5-1	NA	TRBJ1-6	ASSLGGQGDSPLH
TRBV7-2	NA	TRBJ2-1	ASSPGRGSYNEQF
TRBV30	TRBD1	TRBJ1-6	ACSGQSNSPLH
TRBV5-6	NA	TRBJ2-6	ASTSPGHPSSGANVLT
TRBV27	NA	TRBJ1-1	ASSRLSTPSANTEAF
TRBV28	TRBD2	TRBJ2-2	ASSFTWASGGNTGELF
TRBV5-4	NA	TRBJ2-2	ASGFLEGGGELF
TRBV30	NA	TRBJ2-7	AWTSSPSGEQY
TRBV9	NA	TRBJ2-5	ASSVGPGGKGQETQY
TRBV5-4	NA	TRBJ1-5	ASSLDGGRQPQH
TRBV7-8	NA	TRBJ2-2	ASSFAGGTDTGELF
TRBV9	NA	TRBJ1-2	ASSARTLAGYT
TRBV27	TRBD2	TRBJ2-3	ASSMGLAGRGWGTDTQY
TRBV6-1	TRBD1	TRBJ2-7	ASSQQGSNEQY
TRBV5-1	NA	TRBJ2-2	ASSRYRDKNTGELF
TRBV10-3	TRBD2	TRBJ2-1	AISEAASGSSNEQF
TRBV6-5	NA	TRBJ2-7	ASSYDPRGTYEQY